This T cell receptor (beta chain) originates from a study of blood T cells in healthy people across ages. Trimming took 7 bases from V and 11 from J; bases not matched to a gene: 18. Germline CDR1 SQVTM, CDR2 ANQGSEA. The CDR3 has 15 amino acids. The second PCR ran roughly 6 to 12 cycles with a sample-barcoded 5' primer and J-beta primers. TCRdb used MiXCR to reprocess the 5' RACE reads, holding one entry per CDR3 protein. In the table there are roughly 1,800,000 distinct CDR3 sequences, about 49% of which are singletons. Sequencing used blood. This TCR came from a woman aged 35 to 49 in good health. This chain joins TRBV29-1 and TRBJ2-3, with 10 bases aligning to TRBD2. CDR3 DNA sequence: TGCAGCGCCGGAGGGGGTCTAGCGGGGGTACGGGGGCAGTATTTT. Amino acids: CSAGGGLAGVRGQYF.